The source of this TCR beta chain is a study of sequential checkpoint blockade in melanoma. Study-wide context: Arm A got nivolumab then ipilimumab; arm B the reverse, 1:1. General observations from the study: PD-L1 staining and CD8+ counts, not mutational load, tracked tumor T-cell clonality. Pretreatment TIL clonality tracked with response in the nivolumab-first arm.

Turning to this clone: No antigen is known for it.

The treatment here: randomized to nivolumab then ipilimumab (arm A) or the reverse (arm B). TCRdb's copy holds only in-frame clones and misses some; the assay was immunoSEQ multiplex PCR. The profile shows around 4,500 clones, 24% of them singletons. The starting material was tumor tissue (inferred from file names), obtained from a patient given nivolumab and ipilimumab in sequence. The sequence derives from a human donor with melanoma.

The CDR3 coding sequence is TGTGCCAGCTCACCCCGGGGTTTCGAGCAGTACTTC. Its translation is CASSPRGFEQYF. This chain connects TRBV18 to TRBJ2-7, with D tentatively TRBD2 (5 bases). V was trimmed by 3 bases and J by 6 bases, leaving 9 bases between them. Germline V gene lookup returns CDR1 KGHSH and CDR2 LQKENI. This CDR3 comprises 12 residues.